These T cell receptor beta chains were read from a single sample in a study of CD4+ T cells in melanoma. Measured with immunoSEQ multiplex PCR; TCRdb has only the in-frame clones, and not every one. The data show about 13,000 clones, with around 72% seen just once and 15% to 20% held by the top ten. Sequenced: cells from a culture (not recorded whether cultured in vitro). Receptors originate from a human donor with melanoma. CDR3s include the opening cysteine and the closing phenylalanine or tryptophan. A D gene is named only where the DNA matches it firmly. Clone size appears in some rows only: once, few, many, or a class for an expanded clone.

TRBD2 | once | TRBJ2-1 | TRBV19 | CASSRTSGGWYEQFF | TGTGCCAGTAGCAGGACTAGCGGGGGGTGGTATGAGCAGTTCTTC
- | few | TRBJ2-7 | TRBV7-8 | CASSPRTVSYEQYF | TGTGCCAGCAGCCCTAGGACCGTTTCCTACGAGCAGTACTTC
- | - | TRBJ2-5 | TRBV7-8 | CASSWGGEATQYF | TGTGCCAGCAGCTGGGGGGGCGAAGCGACCCAGTACTTC
TRBD1 | - | TRBJ1-2 | TRBV5-1 | CASSRGQGALSYGYTF | TGCGCCAGCAGTCGCGGACAGGGGGCGTTGAGCTATGGCTACACCTTC
- | - | TRBJ1-1 | TRBV5-1 | CASSYQTGMNTEAFF | TGCGCCAGCAGCTACCAGACAGGCATGAACACTGAAGCTTTCTTT
- | - | TRBJ2-6 | TRBV5-1 | CASRILPLIQGYRPEAGANVLTF | TGCGCCAGCAGGATCCTCCCATTGATTCAGGGGTACAGGCCAGAAGCTGGGGCCAACGTCCTGACTTTC
TRBD1 | - | TRBJ2-7 | TRBV5-6 | CASSLVGDRTYEQYF | TGTGCCAGCAGCTTGGTTGGGGACAGAACCTACGAGCAGTACTTC
- | - | TRBJ1-1 | TRBV7-3 | CASSLKEARRGNRTEAFF | TGTGCCAGCAGCTTAAAGGAGGCGCGGAGGGGGAATCGAACTGAAGCTTTCTTT
TRBD1 | - | TRBJ2-2 | TRBV15 | CATSRAQGAGGELFF | TGTGCCACCAGCAGAGCACAGGGGGCCGGCGGGGAGCTGTTTTTT
TRBD2 | - | TRBJ2-2 | TRBV2 | CASSDKLAGTGELFF | TGTGCCAGCAGTGATAAACTAGCGGGGACCGGGGAGCTGTTTTTT
TRBD1 | - | TRBJ2-3 | TRBV7-2 | CASSTHSWDRPQTTQYF | TGTGCCAGCAGCACTCACTCGTGGGACAGGCCCCAAACGACGCAGTATTTT
- | - | TRBJ1-2 | TRBV14 | CASSRNIVSGGYTF | TGTGCCAGCAGCCGCAACATTGTTAGTGGTGGCTACACCTTC
- | - | TRBJ2-3 | TRBV7-3 | CASSLAPGPTDTQYF | TGTGCCAGCAGCTTAGCGCCGGGGCCCACAGATACGCAGTATTTT
- | - | TRBJ1-1 | TRBV11-2 | CASSKPEVAFF | TGTGCCAGCAGCAAGCCTGAGGTAGCTTTCTTT
TRBD2 | - | TRBJ2-7 | TRBV9 | CASSVTGLGYEQYF | TGTGCCAGCAGCGTAACGGGACTAGGCTACGAGCAGTACTTC
- | - | TRBJ2-7 | TRBV5-1 | CASSLGGAGYEQYF | TGCGCCAGCAGCTTGGGGGGCGCGGGCTACGAGCAGTACTTC
- | - | TRBJ2-1 | TRBV16 | CASSQYNVGNEQFF | TGTGCCAGCAGCCAATACAACGTTGGCAATGAGCAGTTCTTC
TRBD1 | - | TRBJ1-1 | TRBV2 | CASNHVRTGLNTEAFF | TGTGCCAGCAACCATGTTAGGACAGGACTGAACACTGAAGCTTTCTTT
TRBD1 | - | TRBJ1-3 | TRBV30 | CAWSPGTASGNTIYF | TGTGCCTGGTCCCCCGGGACAGCCTCTGGAAACACCATATATTTT
TRBD1 | - | TRBJ1-2 | TRBV7-9 | CASSSTSLYRGLSYGYTF | TGTGCCAGCAGCTCAACTTCCCTGTACAGGGGGCTGTCGTATGGCTACACCTTC
TRBD1 | - | TRBJ2-1 | TRBV7-3 | CASSLMRGPGNEQFF | TGTGCCAGCAGCTTAATGAGGGGGCCGGGCAATGAGCAGTTCTTC
- | - | TRBJ1-3 | TRBV10-3 | CAISRPGNTIYF | TGTGCCATCAGCCGACCTGGAAACACCATATATTTT
- | few | TRBJ1-6 | TRBV7-9 | CASSLAGSHAAPLHF | TGTGCCAGCAGCTTAGCCGGCAGCCATGCGGCACCCCTCCACTTT
TRBD1 | - | TRBJ1-2 | TRBV5-1 | CASASTGQGGILYGYTF | TGCGCCAGCGCAAGCACGGGACAGGGAGGGATACTGTATGGCTACACCTTC
TRBD1 | - | TRBJ2-7 | TRBV30 | CAWTTGTPSSSYEQYF | TGTGCCTGGACGACAGGGACCCCCTCCTCGTCCTACGAGCAGTACTTC
- | - | TRBJ2-5 | TRBV5-1 | CASSLDETQYF | TGCGCCAGCAGCTTAGATGAGACCCAGTACTTC
TRBD1 | - | TRBJ1-2 | TRBV7-2 | CASSLAGGRDGYTF | TGTGCCAGCAGCTTAGCAGGGGGCAGGGATGGCTACACCTTC
TRBD2 | - | TRBJ2-7 | TRBV20-1 | CSAPGGATQYF | TGCAGTGCTCCCGGGGGGGCCACGCAGTACTTC
- | - | TRBJ2-7 | TRBV5-6 | CASSLLGPLIYEQYF | TGTGCCAGCAGCTTGCTGGGGCCGCTCATCTACGAGCAGTACTTC
- | once | TRBJ1-3 | TRBV7-6 | CASSWGGQSGNTIYF | TGTGCCAGCAGCTGGGGGGGGCAATCAGGAAACACCATATATTTT